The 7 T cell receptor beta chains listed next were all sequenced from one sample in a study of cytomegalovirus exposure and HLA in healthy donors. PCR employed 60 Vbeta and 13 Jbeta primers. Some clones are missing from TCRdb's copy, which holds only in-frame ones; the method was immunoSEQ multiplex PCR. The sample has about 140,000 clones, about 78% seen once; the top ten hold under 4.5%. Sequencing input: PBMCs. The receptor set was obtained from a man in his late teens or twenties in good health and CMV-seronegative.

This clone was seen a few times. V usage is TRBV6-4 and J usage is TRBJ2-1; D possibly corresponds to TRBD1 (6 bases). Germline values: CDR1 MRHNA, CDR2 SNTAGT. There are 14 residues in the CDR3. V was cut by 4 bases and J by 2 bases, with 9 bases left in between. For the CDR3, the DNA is TGTGCCAGCAGTGCGGCAGGGGCCTACAATGAGCAGTTCTTC. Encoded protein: CASSAAGAYNEQFF.

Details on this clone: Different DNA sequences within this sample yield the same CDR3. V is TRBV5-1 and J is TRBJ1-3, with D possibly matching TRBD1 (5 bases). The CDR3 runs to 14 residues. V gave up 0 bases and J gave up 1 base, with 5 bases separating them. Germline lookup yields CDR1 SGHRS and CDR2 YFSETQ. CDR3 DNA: TGCGCCAGCAGCTTGGCAGGGTCTGGAAACACCATATATTTT. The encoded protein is CASSLAGSGNTIYF.

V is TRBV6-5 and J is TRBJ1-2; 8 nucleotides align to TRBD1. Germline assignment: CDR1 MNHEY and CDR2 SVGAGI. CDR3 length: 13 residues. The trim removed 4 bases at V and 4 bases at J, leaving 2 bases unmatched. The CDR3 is CASSWTGLYGYTF. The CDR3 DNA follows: TGTGCCAGCAGTTGGACAGGGCTCTATGGCTACACCTTC.

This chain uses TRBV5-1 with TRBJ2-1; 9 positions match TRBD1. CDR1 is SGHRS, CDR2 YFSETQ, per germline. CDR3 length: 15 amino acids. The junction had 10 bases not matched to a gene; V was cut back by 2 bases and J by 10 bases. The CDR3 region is CASSLQQGARVEQFF. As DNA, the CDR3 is TGCGCCAGCAGCTTACAACAGGGGGCGCGGGTCGAGCAGTTCTTC.

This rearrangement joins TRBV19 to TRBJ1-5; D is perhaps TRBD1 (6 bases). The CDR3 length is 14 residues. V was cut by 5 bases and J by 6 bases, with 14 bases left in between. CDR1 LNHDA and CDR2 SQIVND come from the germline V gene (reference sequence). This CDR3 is CASSARGVGQPQHF. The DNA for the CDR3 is TGTGCCAGTAGTGCCAGGGGAGTCGGTCAGCCCCAGCATTTT.

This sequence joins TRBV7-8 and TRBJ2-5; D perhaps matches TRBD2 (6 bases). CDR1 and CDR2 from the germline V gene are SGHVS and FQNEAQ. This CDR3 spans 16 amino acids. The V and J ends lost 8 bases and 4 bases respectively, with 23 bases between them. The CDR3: CASGAGRVVGAETQYF. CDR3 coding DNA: TGTGCCAGCGGAGCGGGCAGGGTGGTCGGCGCAGAGACCCAGTACTTC.

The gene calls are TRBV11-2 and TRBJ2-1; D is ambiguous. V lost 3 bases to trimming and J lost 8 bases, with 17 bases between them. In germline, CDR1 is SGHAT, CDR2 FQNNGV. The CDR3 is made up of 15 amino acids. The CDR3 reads CASSLQYGDVDEQFF. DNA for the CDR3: TGTGCCAGCAGCTTGCAATACGGAGACGTGGATGAGCAGTTCTTC.